Presented here are 18 T cell receptor beta chains from one specimen sequenced in a study of blood T cell repertoires in COVID-19. The method was immunoSEQ multiplex PCR; TCRdb's version includes in-frame clones alone and lacks a portion of them. The data hold about 320,000 clones, with around nine tenths observed a single time. The sample taken for sequencing was PBMCs or T cells enriched from blood (not recorded which). The receptors were sampled from a man in his sixties who had recovered from COVID-19.

The chain carries TRBV28 and TRBJ2-7; TRBD2 aligns across 8 bases. The CDR3 totals 15 residues. Germline values: CDR1 MDHEN, CDR2 SYDVKM. V gave up 6 bases and J gave up 2 bases; unmatched junction bases: 9. The CDR3 reads CASSTGGTITYEQYF. Here the CDR3 DNA reads TGTGCCAGCAGCACGGGAGGGACCATCACCTACGAGCAGTACTTC.

The chain combines TRBV5-8 with TRBJ2-1, with 9 bases identical to TRBD1. The J segment lost 1 base and the V segment lost 4 bases, leaving 3 bases of the junction unmatched. CDR3 length equals 15 residues. Germline V lookup: CDR1 SGHTS, CDR2 YDEGEE. This CDR3 reads CASSIGQGSYNEQFF. The CDR3 DNA follows: TGTGCCAGCAGCATCGGACAGGGGTCCTACAATGAGCAGTTCTTC.

The chain employs TRBV4-2 and TRBJ2-3, with TRBD2 identical over 10 bases. The CDR3 consists of 19 residues. V gave up 1 base and J gave up 3 bases; unmatched junction bases: 13. Germline CDR1 and CDR2: LGHNA and YNFKEQ. CDR3 sequence reads: CASSQGGPSGSGGTDTQYF. DNA for the CDR3: TGTGCCAGCAGCCAAGGGGGTCCTAGCGGGAGTGGAGGGACAGATACGCAGTATTTT.

This sequence joins TRBV5-6 and TRBJ1-6; TRBD1 matches at 7 bases. This CDR3 has 14 amino acids. The junction had 6 bases not matched to a gene; V was cut back by 3 bases and J by 9 bases. Germline V gives CDR1 SGHDT, CDR2 YYEEEE. The CDR3 DNA reads as TGTGCCAGCAGCTCAAACAGGGGAATTTCACCCCTCCACTTT. This codes for CASSSNRGISPLHF.

This clone was detected a few times. The chain links TRBV5-1 to TRBJ1-5; 8 bases match TRBD1. Germline-derived CDR1 and CDR2 are SGHRS and YFSETQ. The CDR3 contains 14 residues. V dropped 4 bases and J dropped 7; count of bases not matched to a gene: 7. The DNA for the CDR3 is TGCGCCAGCAGCCCCAGGGGGCGAGACCAGCCCCAGCATTTT. Translating it yields CASSPRGRDQPQHF.

The chain uses TRBV11-3 and TRBJ2-2; D not resolved. V was cut by 4 bases and J by 7 bases, with 13 bases left in between. Germline lookup yields CDR1 SGHNT and CDR2 YENEEA. This CDR3 spans 14 amino acids. The CDR3 reads CASSSLLSGGELFF. CDR3 sequence (DNA): TGTGCCAGCAGCTCGCTCCTATCGGGCGGGGAGCTGTTTTTT.

The chain is built from TRBV7-3 and TRBJ2-7; TRBD2 agrees at 11 bases. The trim removed 1 base at V and 3 bases at J, leaving 5 bases unmatched. Germline CDR1 reads SGHTA; CDR2 reads FQGTGA. The CDR3 totals 16 residues. Written as DNA, the CDR3 is TGTGCCAGCAGCTTAAACAGTCTAGCGGGAGGCTACGAGCAGTACTTC. As protein: CASSLNSLAGGYEQYF. Full variable domain (missing parts from reference TRBV7-3 and TRBJ2-7): GAGVSQTPSNKVTEKGKYVELRCDPISGHTALYWYRQSLGQGPEFLIYFQGTGAADDSGLPNDRFFAVRPEGSVSTLKIQRTERGDSAVYLCASSLNSLAGGYEQYFGPGTRLTVT.

V is TRBV28 and J is TRBJ2-7; 8 bases map to TRBD1. The CDR3 runs 15 residues. CDR1 and CDR2 (germline): MDHEN, SYDVKM. Germline trimming cut 3 bases from V and 5 bases from J; bases unmatched to any gene: 9. CDR3 sequence reads: CASSFQQGVRDEQYF. The CDR3 coding sequence is TGTGCCAGCAGTTTCCAACAGGGGGTTCGCGACGAGCAGTACTTC.

This clone has just one count. The chain combines TRBV2 with TRBJ2-7; TRBD2 matches at 7 bases. V shed 2 bases, J shed 2 bases, and the junction held 9 bases outside the gene matches. CDR1 and CDR2 from the germline V gene are SNHLY and FYNNEI. The CDR3 runs to 16 residues. CDR3 sequence: CASSESRASGAYEQYF. CDR3 sequence (DNA): TGTGCCAGCAGTGAAAGTAGGGCTAGCGGAGCCTACGAGCAGTACTTC.

The chain links TRBV7-2 to TRBJ1-2; TRBD1 matches at 11 bases. The CDR3 is made up of 15 amino acids. After removal of 4 bases from V and 8 bases from J, the junction contained 9 bases not matched to a gene. Germline lookup yields CDR1 SGHTA and CDR2 FQGNSA. CDR3 region: CASSWAGTGGMGYTF. CDR3 bases: TGTGCCAGCAGCTGGGCCGGGACAGGGGGGATGGGCTACACCTTC.

The chain has TRBV10-2 and TRBJ2-3; maybe TRBD2 (5 bases). Germline V gene lookup returns CDR1 WSHSY and CDR2 SAAADI. This CDR3 comprises 11 residues. Trimming cost V 5 bases and J 6 bases, with 6 bases left between them. The CDR3 bases are TGCGCCAGCAGTCTAGCCGATACGCAGTATTTT. It encodes CASSLADTQYF.

The CDR3 loop reads CASSVAGQQGTEAFF. The CDR3, as DNA: TGCGCCAGCAGCGTCGCCGGTCAACAGGGGACTGAAGCTTTCTTT. This chain links TRBV5-1 with TRBJ1-1; the match to TRBD1 covers 7 bases. Germline V gene data show CDR1 as SGHRS and CDR2 as YFSETQ. The V gene end was trimmed by 4 bases and the J gene end by 5 bases; junction bases not matched to a gene: 11. This CDR3 contains 15 residues.

The sample holds a few counts of this clone. The V and J genes are TRBV6-5 and TRBJ2-7; the match to TRBD1 covers 8 bases. CDR3 length equals 12 residues. Trimming at V came to 6 bases and at J to 3 bases, leaving 1 base not matched to a gene. Germline V gene lookup returns CDR1 MNHEY and CDR2 SVGAGI. The CDR3 DNA sequence: TGTGCCAGCAGCGGGACAGGCTACGAGCAGTACTTC. Its protein product is CASSGTGYEQYF.

The chain uses TRBV5-6 and TRBJ2-3; 10 nucleotides match TRBD2. The length of the CDR3 is 17 residues. CDR1 is SGHDT and CDR2 is YYEEEE in the germline V gene. V dropped 4 bases and J dropped 1; count of bases not matched to a gene: 9. The CDR3 DNA reads as TGTGCCAGCAGCCCACAGATCGGGACTAGCGGCACAGATACGCAGTATTTT. It is translated as CASSPQIGTSGTDTQYF.

J is TRBJ2-1 and V is TRBV7-9; 7 nucleotides align to TRBD2. The CDR3 extends over 18 amino acids. Germline V gives CDR1 SEHNR, CDR2 FQNEAQ (reference sequence). V trimming: 5 bases; J trimming: 6 bases; junction bases outside the gene matches: 19. The chain's CDR3 is CASSPSWLADQEGNEQFF. In nucleotides, the CDR3 is TGTGCCAGCAGCCCCTCCTGGCTAGCGGACCAAGAGGGCAATGAGCAGTTCTTC.

The chain joins TRBV28 to TRBJ2-3; 7 bases agree with TRBD1. V was pared by 10 bases and J by 2 bases, with 9 bases of the junction left unmatched. Germline V gene lookup returns CDR1 MDHEN and CDR2 SYDVKM. This CDR3 is 14 amino acids long. CDR3 loop: CATRDRPTTDTQYF. The CDR3 bases are TGTGCCACCCGGGACAGACCGACCACAGATACGCAGTATTTT.

V is TRBV7-2 and J is TRBJ1-2, with 8 bases identical to TRBD1. Germline V gives CDR1 SGHTA, CDR2 FQGNSA. CDR3 length: 16 residues. V was clipped by 1 base and J by 8 bases; unmatched bases: 12. CDR3 sequence reads: CASSLGRFGTGGGYTF. CDR3 nucleotide sequence: TGTGCCAGCAGCTTAGGGCGTTTTGGGACAGGAGGCGGCTACACCTTC.

The gene calls are TRBV3-1 (or the pseudogene TRBV3-2) and TRBJ2-2; 10 nucleotides align to TRBD2. The germline V gene encodes CDR1 LGHDT and CDR2 YNNKEL (reference sequence). This CDR3 has 15 residues. Trimming removed 1 base from V and 8 bases from J; junction bases left unmatched: 4. The CDR3 DNA reads TGTGCCAGCAGCCAAGCTAGCGGGAGTAGAGGGGAGCTGTTTTTT. This codes for CASSQASGSRGELFF.